The entry below gives a single TCR beta chain sequence along with its context. The target of this receptor is not known. Per-base quality was not reported, and no clone a single base away is much larger than it. To prepare the library, the immunoSEQ multiplex PCR assay was applied. Deep sequencing of rearranged TCR beta loci, alongside multiparametric flow cytometry, was used to profile T cell repertoires. TCRdb mirrors the immuneACCESS table, restricted to in-frame sequences. Some clones are absent from its copies; in checked studies, under half trace to an unresolved V gene, and the reason for the others is unknown. The sample contains more than 35,000 clones, more than 75% of them found a single time. The ten largest account for approximately 3% of the sample. V is shortened by 2 bases, J by 5 bases, and the region joining them spans 19 bases. CDR1 and CDR2, looked up from the germline V gene (reference sequence), are LNHNV and YYDKDF. Including the terminal cysteine and phenylalanine, the CDR3 comprises 17 residues. Solely the CDR3 DNA is kept, with 51 bases framed from the first base.

This sample is part of a study of lymphopenia after photon versus proton radiotherapy (dated 2019 in TCRdb). For the wider study: The immunological effects of photon versus proton radiation therapy were compared in patients with gastrointestinal tumors who developed high-grade lymphopenia. The cohort included over 15 patients with gastrointestinal tumors who developed lymphopenia after receiving either photon or proton therapy. The study aimed to characterize how the two radiation modalities differ in their impact on the immune system. Broad study findings and their caveats: Among patients across the cohort who died, overall survival time showed an inverse correlation with a larger post-nadir drop in TCR diversity. The authors looked at the survival association only in patients who died, and they framed better survival with proton therapy as a possibility rather than a demonstrated result. Relative stability during treatment was observed in proton-treated patients, whereas loss of naive T cells and TCR diversity and gain of effector/memory populations were observed in photon-treated patients. Once the lymphocyte count had reached its nadir, the repertoires of photon-treated patients showed oligoclonal expansion, particularly of CD8+ Temra cells, and this expansion drove the decline in diversity.

The TCR sequence derives from a man aged 50 to 59 with gastric cancer. Sequenced here: peripheral blood, sampled from a patient treated with photon-based radiotherapy. The sequence is built from TRBV15 and TRBJ2-1; the D gene is possibly TRBD2, with 6 bases matching. The CDR3 protein is CATSRRGGSRYDNEQFF. The DNA sequence follows: TGTGCCACCAGCAGAAGAGGAGGGAGTCGTTATGACAATGAGCAGTTCTTC.